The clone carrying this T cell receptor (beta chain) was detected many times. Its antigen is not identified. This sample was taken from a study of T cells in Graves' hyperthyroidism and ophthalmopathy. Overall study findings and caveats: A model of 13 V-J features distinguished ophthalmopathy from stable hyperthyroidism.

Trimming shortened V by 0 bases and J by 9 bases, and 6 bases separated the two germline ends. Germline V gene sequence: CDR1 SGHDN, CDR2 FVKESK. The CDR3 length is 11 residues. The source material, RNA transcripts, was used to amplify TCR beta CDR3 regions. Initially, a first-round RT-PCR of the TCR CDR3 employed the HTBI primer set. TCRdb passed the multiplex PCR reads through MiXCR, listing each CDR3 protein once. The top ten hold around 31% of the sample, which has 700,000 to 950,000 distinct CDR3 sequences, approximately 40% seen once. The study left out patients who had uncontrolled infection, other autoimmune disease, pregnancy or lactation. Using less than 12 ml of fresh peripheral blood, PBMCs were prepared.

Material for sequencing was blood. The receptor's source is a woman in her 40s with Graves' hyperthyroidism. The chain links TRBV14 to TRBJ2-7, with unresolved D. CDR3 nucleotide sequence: TGTGCCAGCAGCCAAGATATGAGGCAGTACTTC. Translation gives CASSQDMRQYF.